This TCR beta chain was identified in a study of regulatory T cells in long-lasting Graves disease. Documented time point: newly diagnosed GD, antithyroid drugs for less than 3 months. The authors made the TCR library using RNA they extracted from PBMCs. About 9.1 milliliters of peripheral blood went into EDTA tubes. The TCR beta library used iRepertoire HTBI primers with Arm-PCR amplification of CDR3. TCRdb itself ran the multiplex PCR reads through MiXCR, one entry per CDR3 protein. The sample includes 450,000 to 650,000 distinct CDR3 sequences, around 16% of them seen just once. This clonotype was observed a handful of times. The sample was also linked to a second study, of T cells in Graves' hyperthyroidism and ophthalmopathy. Per that study: Most thyroid clonotypes with frequency above 0.001 were detected in blood. Ophthalmopathy got predicted by the model a median around 6.6 months before its onset.

The clonotype originates from a woman aged 35-65 years with Graves disease. The sample was peripheral blood mononuclear cells (PBMCs), taken at new diagnosis, from a patient treated with antithyroid drugs.

CDR3 region: CASSEDRAENSPLHF. The CDR3 DNA is TGTGCCAGCAGTGAAGACAGGGCCGAGAATTCACCCCTCCACTTT. The chain has TRBV2 and TRBJ1-6, with a tentative D call TRBD1 (6 bases). CDR1 and CDR2 from the germline V gene are SNHLY and FYNNEI. V dropped 1 base and J dropped 7 bases, with 11 bases sitting between them. This CDR3 is 15 amino acids long.